This entry lists 25 T cell receptor beta chains sequenced from one sample in a study of PD-1 blockade in classical Hodgkin lymphoma. Relapses following autologous stem cell transplantation were seen in all patients, with brentuximab vedotin exposure varying. Only in-frame clones appear in the TCRdb table, and some are missing; sequencing was by immunoSEQ multiplex PCR. This sample carries tens of thousands of clones, around 80% of them seen once, and the ten largest clones take approximately 20%. Sequenced here: peripheral blood mononuclear cells (PBMCs), sampled before the second cycle of nivolumab. All receptors come from a human donor with classical Hodgkin lymphoma.

The chain has TRBV5-1 and TRBJ1-1, with a tentative D call TRBD1 (5 bases). The V gene's germline CDR1 is SGHRS and CDR2 YFSETQ. The CDR3 length is 13 residues. Trimming took off 0 bases at V and 9 bases at J, with 12 bases between the two ends. CDR3 coding DNA: TGCGCCAGCAGCTTGGAGGGGAAGCTTAAAGCTTTCTTT. This codes for CASSLEGKLKAFF.

The J gene is TRBJ2-1, the V gene TRBV6-5, with a possible D match to TRBD2 (6 bases). The CDR3 sequence is 14 residues long. V gave up 8 bases and J gave up 4 bases, with 15 bases separating them. Germline V gives CDR1 MNHEY, CDR2 SVGAGI. The CDR3 sequence is CASRPDGGYNEQFF. CDR3 coding DNA: TGTGCCAGCCGCCCGGATGGGGGGTACAATGAGCAGTTCTTC.

The chain couples TRBV6-5 to TRBJ1-2; D gene ambiguous. Germline V gene sequence: CDR1 MNHEY, CDR2 SVGAGI. The V gene lost 0 bases and the J gene lost 0 bases, with 8 bases spanning the gap. The CDR3 length is 15 residues. CDR3 in amino acids: CASSYSKAANYGYTF. CDR3 coding DNA: TGTGCCAGCAGTTACTCGAAGGCAGCTAACTATGGCTACACCTTC.

CDR3 sequence (DNA): TGTGCCTGGAGTGTAGGGGAAATGACTGAAGCTTTCTTT. Protein sequence: CAWSVGEMTEAFF. V gene TRBV30 combines with J gene TRBJ1-1; weak D call: TRBD1 (5 bases). CDR3 length: 13 amino acids. CDR1 and CDR2 from the germline V gene are GTSNPN and SVGIG (reference sequence). Trimming removed 0 bases from V and 5 bases from J, with 10 bases in between.

The V call is TRBV5-1, the J call TRBJ1-2; 9 bases are a match to TRBD1. Per germline, CDR1 SGHRS and CDR2 YFSETQ. With V trimmed by 4 bases and J by 7 bases, 8 bases remained unmatched. This CDR3 contains 14 residues. In DNA form, the CDR3 reads TGCGCCAGCAGCGTGACAGGGGGAGAGTTTGGCTACACCTTC. This encodes CASSVTGGEFGYTF.

V gene TRBV11-2 combines with J gene TRBJ1-1; TRBD1 is a possible D gene (5 bases). The CDR3 is 14 residues long. Germline CDR1 is SGHAT and CDR2 is FQNNGV. V was trimmed by 4 bases and J by 6 bases, leaving 15 bases between them. The chain's CDR3 is CASSSDTRRAEAFF. The CDR3 region has the DNA TGTGCCAGCAGCTCGGACACCCGACGCGCTGAAGCTTTCTTT.

The chain's CDR3 is CASSREGSSGNTIYF. The CDR3 bases are TGTGCCAGCAGCCGGGAGGGAAGCTCTGGAAACACCATATATTTT. This chain connects TRBV4-2 to TRBJ1-3; D gene ambiguous. There are 15 residues in the CDR3. The V end was cut by 4 bases, the J end by 0 bases, with 10 bases between. Germline V gives CDR1 LGHNA, CDR2 YNFKEQ.

This chain links TRBV18 with TRBJ2-5; 11 nucleotides align to TRBD1. V dropped 5 bases and J dropped 4; count of bases not matched to a gene: 9. Germline CDR1 reads KGHSH; CDR2 reads LQKENI. This CDR3 has 16 residues. As DNA, the CDR3 is TGTGCCAGCTCAACGAATGCCGGGACAGGGGGAGAGACCCAGTACTTC. This codes for CASSTNAGTGGETQYF.

The CDR3 coding sequence is TGTGCCAGCAGCCTTAGACTGGGGGCCCGGAGTAACACTGAAGCTTTCTTT. It encodes CASSLRLGARSNTEAFF. V usage is TRBV14 and J usage is TRBJ1-1; perhaps TRBD1 as D (6 bases). The CDR3 is 17 residues long. Deletions cut 4 bases from V and 2 bases from J, with 20 bases between. Germline V lookup: CDR1 SGHDN, CDR2 FVKESK.

The chain uses TRBV7-6 and TRBJ1-5; D is ambiguous. The CDR3 sequence is 15 residues long. Trimming cost V 5 bases and J 3 bases, with 14 bases left between them. Germline V CDR1 and CDR2: SGHVS, FNYEAQ. Here the CDR3 DNA reads TGTGCCAGCAGCCCGAGTCCGTATGTCAATCAGCCCCAGCATTTT. Its translation is CASSPSPYVNQPQHF. Variable domain in full (rest from reference TRBV7-6 and TRBJ1-5): GAGVSQSPRYKVTKRGQDVALRCDPISGHVSLYWYRQALGQGPEFLTYFNYEAQQDKSGLPNDRFSAERPEGSISTLTIQRTEQRDSAMYRCASSPSPYVNQPQHFGDGTRLSIL.

This rearrangement joins TRBV18 to TRBJ2-6; possible D gene TRBD2, 5 bases. The ends were cut back, 3 bases at V and 0 bases at J, with 9 bases in the middle. Germline CDR1 reads KGHSH; CDR2 reads LQKENI. The CDR3 covers 16 residues. CDR3 loop: CASSPPGISGANVLTF. CDR3 in DNA: TGTGCCAGCTCACCTCCCGGGATCTCTGGGGCCAACGTCCTGACTTTC.

This clone occurred once. The rearrangement links TRBV4-2 to TRBJ1-5, with D hard to call. With 1 base removed from V and 9 bases from J, the gap between germline ends came to 13 bases. The germline V gene encodes CDR1 LGHNA and CDR2 YNFKEQ. The CDR3 has 14 residues. CDR3 sequence (DNA): TGTGCCAGCAGCCAAGGGGGTCAGGAAGGGCCCCAGCATTTT. Translation: CASSQGGQEGPQHF.

This chain uses TRBV27 with TRBJ1-1; D gene uncertain. CDR3 length: 15 residues. V was trimmed by 2 bases and J by 3 bases, leaving 13 bases between them. Germline CDR1 and CDR2: MNHEY and SMNVEV (reference sequence). The CDR3 loop is CASSLTSGGYTEAFF. The CDR3 DNA reads TGTGCCAGCAGTTTAACCTCGGGTGGATACACTGAAGCTTTCTTT.

This clone was observed a few times. This rearrangement joins TRBV6-5 to TRBJ2-7; the D gene is possibly TRBD1 (5 bases). Germline V lookup: CDR1 MNHEY, CDR2 SVGAGI. The CDR3 spans 14 residues. Trimming removed 6 bases from V and 4 bases from J, with 16 bases in between. The CDR3 DNA reads TGTGCCAGCAGCCGTGACAGAGTACCTTACGAGCAGTACTTC. Translated: CASSRDRVPYEQYF.

This clone is termed medium-sized (0.01 to 0.1%). The gene calls are TRBV28 and TRBJ2-5; maybe TRBD2 (6 bases). The CDR3 runs 11 residues. Looked up from germline, CDR1 is MDHEN and CDR2 is SYDVKM. Trimming took off 4 bases at V and 10 bases at J, with 10 bases between the two ends. The CDR3 nucleotides are TGTGCCAGCAGTTCGGGGACTGGCCAGTACTTC. Translation gives CASSSGTGQYF.

This clone was counted only a few times. The chain joins TRBV7-8 to TRBJ1-2; D unresolved. Germline V CDR1 and CDR2: SGHVS, FQNEAQ. Between the trimmed V and J ends, which lost 1 base and 4 bases, there was a span of 13 bases. The CDR3 is 15 residues long. The CDR3 loop reads CASSLGKGRSYGYTF. The CDR3 DNA is TGTGCCAGCAGCTTAGGCAAAGGACGGTCCTATGGCTACACCTTC.

The CDR3 loop reads CASSLGGGHTDTQYF. CDR3 coding DNA: TGTGCCAGCAGCTTAGGCGGGGGGCACACAGATACGCAGTATTTT. The chain joins TRBV7-2 to TRBJ2-3, with 8 bases aligning to TRBD2. The CDR3 loop spans 15 amino acids. V trimming: 1 base; J trimming: 2 bases; junction bases outside the gene matches: 2. CDR1 is SGHTA and CDR2 is FQGNSA in the germline V gene. Filled out from reference TRBV7-2 and TRBJ2-3, the complete variable domain reads GAGVSQSPSNKVTEKGKDVELRCDPISGHTALYWYRQSLGQGLEFLIYFQGNSAPDKSGLPSDRFSAERTGGSVSTLTIQRTQQEDSAVYLCASSLGGGHTDTQYFGPGTRLTVL.

In its sample, this clone was seen once. The chain employs TRBV28 and TRBJ2-5, with D possibly TRBD2 on 6 matching bases. The CDR3 contains 15 residues. V lost 2 bases and J lost 3, with 13 bases in between. Germline lookup yields CDR1 MDHEN and CDR2 SYDVKM. CDR3 protein: CASSLIRRGEETQYF. CDR3 nucleotide sequence: TGTGCCAGCAGTTTAATCCGGCGGGGAGAAGAGACCCAGTACTTC.

This clone has only a few counts. The genes are TRBV7-8 and TRBJ2-5, with 8 bases matching TRBD2. The germline CDR1 and CDR2 sequences are SGHVS and FQNEAQ. After removal of 5 bases from V and 1 base from J, the junction contained 6 bases not matched to a gene. This CDR3 spans 15 amino acids. CDR3 sequence: CASSRHGRAQETQYF. The CDR3 DNA follows: TGTGCCAGCAGCCGGCACGGGAGGGCCCAAGAGACCCAGTACTTC.

V and J are TRBV11-1 and TRBJ2-3, with unresolved D. The V gene's germline CDR1 is SGHAT and CDR2 FQDESV (reference sequence). V was clipped by 0 bases and J by 5 bases, with 3 bases between them. There are 12 residues in the CDR3. The CDR3 region has the DNA TGTGCCAGCAGCTTAGCTCGAGATACGCAGTATTTT. It encodes CASSLARDTQYF. The whole variable domain, remainder taken from reference TRBV11-1 and TRBJ2-3, is EAEVAQSPRYKITEKSQAVAFWCDPISGHATLYWYRQILGQGPELLVQFQDESVVDDSQLPKDRFSAERLKGVDSTLKIQPAELGDSAMYLCASSLARDTQYFGPGTRLTVL.

In this sample, this clone turned up once. The chain joins TRBV7-9 to TRBJ1-4, with D perhaps TRBD1 (6 bases). CDR3 length: 17 residues. Looked up from germline, CDR1 is SEHNR and CDR2 is FQNEAQ (reference sequence). Trimming removed 2 bases at V and 5 bases at J, with 18 bases between. CDR3 bases: TGTGCCAGCAGCTTACCTACAGGGAGTTGGGTAAATGAAAAACTGTTTTTT. Translating it yields CASSLPTGSWVNEKLFF.

This chain connects TRBV5-4 to TRBJ2-7; 10 nucleotides align to TRBD1. This CDR3 has 16 amino acids. The V gene end was trimmed by 2 bases and the J gene end by 4 bases; junction bases not matched to a gene: 9. CDR1 and CDR2 from the germline V gene are SGHNT and YYREEE (reference sequence). Here the CDR3 DNA reads TGTGCCAGCAGCTTCGGGACAGGGGATAGAAGATACGAGCAGTACTTC. Translated: CASSFGTGDRRYEQYF.

This chain joins TRBV2 and TRBJ1-2; the match to TRBD1 covers 8 bases. V lost 7 bases, J lost 4 bases, and 8 bases stayed unmatched. CDR1 SNHLY and CDR2 FYNNEI come from the germline V gene. CDR3 length equals 14 residues. The CDR3 region has the DNA TGTGCCAGCATGCAGGGGGCGCGGGCCTATGGCTACACCTTC. This encodes CASMQGARAYGYTF.

The chain is built from TRBV25-1 and TRBJ1-2, with 10 bases that match TRBD1. This CDR3 is 13 amino acids long. V was pared by 10 bases and J by 4 bases, with 6 bases of the junction left unmatched. The V gene's germline CDR1 is MGHDK and CDR2 SYGVNS. CDR3 region: CATLRTGGYGYTF. Here the CDR3 DNA reads TGTGCCACACTTCGGACAGGGGGCTATGGCTACACCTTC.

This sequence joins TRBV9 and TRBJ2-5; 11 bases line up with TRBD2. V shed 4 bases, J shed 4 bases, and the junction held 9 bases outside the gene matches. CDR1 SGDLS and CDR2 YYNGEE come from the germline V gene. The CDR3 loop spans 16 amino acids. The DNA for the CDR3 is TGTGCCAGCAGCCCTGTGCTAGCGGGAGGTGGAGAGACCCAGTACTTC. It specifies CASSPVLAGGGETQYF.